The clone carrying this T cell receptor (beta chain) was seen only a few times. Antigen unknown. Specified treatment: oral pan-JAK inhibitor, 5-10 mg twice daily. Patients with alopecia areata provided lesional scalp punch biopsies as well as peripheral blood. Germline V gene data show CDR1 as SQVTM and CDR2 as ANQGSEA. V lost 6 bases and J lost 8, with 19 bases in between. This CDR3 is 13 amino acids long. This record comes from a study of CD8+ T cells in alopecia areata. Study information: Tofacitinib treatment spanned 6 to 18 months, with 6 months off drug afterward. Overall study findings and caveats: Administration of tofacitinib significantly diminished scalp clonality and expanded CD8+ clones within the top 100.

Once RNA had been extracted, it was reverse transcribed into cDNA to act as the sequencing template. Sequenced by immunoSEQ multiplex PCR; TCRdb stores in-frame clones only, minus some. The table shows fewer than 250,000 clones, with 50% to 60% occurring only once. This clonotype originated in a human donor with alopecia areata. The chain joins TRBV29-1 to TRBJ1-2; D call uncertain. Source: CD4+ T cells sorted from blood, taken at week 4, from a patient treated with tofacitinib. CDR3 DNA: TGCAGCGTCGGTACTGACAAGACGGGAGGCTACACCTTC. It is translated as CSVGTDKTGGYTF.